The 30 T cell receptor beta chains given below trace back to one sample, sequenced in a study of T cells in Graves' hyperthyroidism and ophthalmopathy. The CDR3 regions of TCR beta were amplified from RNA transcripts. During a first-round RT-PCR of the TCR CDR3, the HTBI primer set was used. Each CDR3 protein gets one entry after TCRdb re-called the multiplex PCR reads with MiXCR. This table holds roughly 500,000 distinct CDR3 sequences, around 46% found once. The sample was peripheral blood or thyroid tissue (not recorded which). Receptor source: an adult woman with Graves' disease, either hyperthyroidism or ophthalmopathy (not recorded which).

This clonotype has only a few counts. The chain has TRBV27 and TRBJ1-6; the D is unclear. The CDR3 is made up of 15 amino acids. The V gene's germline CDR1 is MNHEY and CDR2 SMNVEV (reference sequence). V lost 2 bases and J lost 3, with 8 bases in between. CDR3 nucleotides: TGTGCCAGCAGTTTAGTAAGGGACTATAATTCACCCCTCCACTTT. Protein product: CASSLVRDYNSPLHF.

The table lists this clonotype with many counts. The CDR3 protein is CATSVTGGRGEQYF. In nucleotides, the CDR3 is TGTGCCACCAGTGTGACAGGGGGGCGAGGCGAGCAGTACTTC. This chain uses TRBV24-1 with TRBJ2-7; the match to TRBD1 covers 9 bases. The CDR3 loop spans 14 amino acids. CDR1 is KGHDR and CDR2 is SFDVKD in the germline V gene. V dropped 5 bases and J dropped 6; count of bases not matched to a gene: 7.

The CDR3 region is CSADSKSEGSNQPQHF. The DNA of the CDR3 is TGCAGTGCCGATTCTAAGTCCGAGGGTAGCAATCAGCCCCAGCATTTT. The V gene is TRBV20-1, the J gene TRBJ1-5; no definite D call. The V and J ends lost 6 bases and 0 bases respectively, with 18 bases between them. CDR1 DFQATT and CDR2 SNEGSKA come from the germline V gene (reference sequence). CDR3 length: 16 amino acids.

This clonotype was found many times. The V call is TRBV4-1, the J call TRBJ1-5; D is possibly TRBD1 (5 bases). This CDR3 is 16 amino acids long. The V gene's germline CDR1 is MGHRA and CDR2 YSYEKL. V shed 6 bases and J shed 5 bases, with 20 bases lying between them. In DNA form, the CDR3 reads TGCGCCAGCAGTCAAAGGCCAGGGCCAAACCATCAGCCCCAGCATTTT. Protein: CASSQRPGPNHQPQHF.

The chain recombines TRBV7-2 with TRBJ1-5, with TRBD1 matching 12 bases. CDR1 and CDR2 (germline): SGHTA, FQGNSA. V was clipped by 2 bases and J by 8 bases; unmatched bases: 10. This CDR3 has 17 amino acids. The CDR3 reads CASSLRLGTGGVKPQHF. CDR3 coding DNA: TGTGCCAGCAGCTTAAGGCTGGGGACAGGGGGCGTTAAGCCCCAGCATTTT. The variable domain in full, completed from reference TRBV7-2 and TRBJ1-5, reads GAGVSQSPSNKVTEKGKDVELRCDPISGHTALYWYRQSLGQGLEFLIYFQGNSAPDKSGLPSDRFSAERTGGSVSTLTIQRTQQEDSAVYLCASSLRLGTGGVKPQHFGDGTRLSIL.

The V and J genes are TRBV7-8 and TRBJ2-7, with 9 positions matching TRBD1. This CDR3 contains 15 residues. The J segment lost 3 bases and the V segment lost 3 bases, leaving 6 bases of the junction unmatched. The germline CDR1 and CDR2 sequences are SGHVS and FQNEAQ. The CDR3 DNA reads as TGTGCCAGCAGCTTCAGGACAGGGGACGTCTACGAGCAGTACTTC. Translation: CASSFRTGDVYEQYF.

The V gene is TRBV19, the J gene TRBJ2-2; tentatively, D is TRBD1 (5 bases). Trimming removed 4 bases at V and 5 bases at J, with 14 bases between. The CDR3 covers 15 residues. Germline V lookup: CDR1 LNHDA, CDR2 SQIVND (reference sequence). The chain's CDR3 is CASSSLGQPTGELFF. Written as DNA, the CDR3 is TGTGCCAGTAGTAGCCTGGGGCAGCCAACCGGGGAGCTGTTTTTT.

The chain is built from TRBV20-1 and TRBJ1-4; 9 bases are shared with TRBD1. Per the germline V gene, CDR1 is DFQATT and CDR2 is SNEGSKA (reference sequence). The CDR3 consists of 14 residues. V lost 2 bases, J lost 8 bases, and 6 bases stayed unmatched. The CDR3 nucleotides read TGCAGTGCTAGAAAGGGGACAGGGCTCGAAAAACTGTTTTTT. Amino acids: CSARKGTGLEKLFF.

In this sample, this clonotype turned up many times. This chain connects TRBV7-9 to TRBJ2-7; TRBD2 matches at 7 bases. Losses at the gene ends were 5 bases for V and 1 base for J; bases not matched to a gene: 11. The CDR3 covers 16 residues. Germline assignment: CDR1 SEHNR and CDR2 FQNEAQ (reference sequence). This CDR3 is CASSAPGEGLSYEQYF. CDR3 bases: TGTGCCAGCAGCGCCCCTGGGGAGGGCCTTTCCTACGAGCAGTACTTC.

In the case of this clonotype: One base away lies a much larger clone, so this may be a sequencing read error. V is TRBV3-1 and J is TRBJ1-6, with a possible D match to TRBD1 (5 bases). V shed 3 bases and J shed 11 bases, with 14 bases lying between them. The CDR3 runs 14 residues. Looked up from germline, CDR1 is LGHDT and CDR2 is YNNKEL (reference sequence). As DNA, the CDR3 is TGTGCCAGCAGCCACGGTCAGGGTGGTCCACCCCTCCACTTT. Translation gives CASSHGQGGPPLHF.

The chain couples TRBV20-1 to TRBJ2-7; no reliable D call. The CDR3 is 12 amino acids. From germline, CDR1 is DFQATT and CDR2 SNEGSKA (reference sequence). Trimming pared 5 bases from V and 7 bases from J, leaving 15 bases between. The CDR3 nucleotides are TGCAGTGCTGAGGCTATCGAGGCGGAGCAGTACTTC. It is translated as CSAEAIEAEQYF.

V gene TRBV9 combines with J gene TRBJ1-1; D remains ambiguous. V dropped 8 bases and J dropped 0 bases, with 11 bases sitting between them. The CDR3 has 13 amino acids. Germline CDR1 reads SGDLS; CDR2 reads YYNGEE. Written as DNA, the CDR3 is TGTGCCAGTGGAGCAGGAGTGAACACTGAAGCTTTCTTT. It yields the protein CASGAGVNTEAFF. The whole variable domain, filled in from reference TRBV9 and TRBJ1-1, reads DSGVTQTPKHLITATGQRVTLRCSPRSGDLSVYWYQQSLDQGLQFLIQYYNGEERAKGNILERFSAQQFPDLHSELNLSSLELGDSALYFCASGAGVNTEAFFGQGTRLTVV.

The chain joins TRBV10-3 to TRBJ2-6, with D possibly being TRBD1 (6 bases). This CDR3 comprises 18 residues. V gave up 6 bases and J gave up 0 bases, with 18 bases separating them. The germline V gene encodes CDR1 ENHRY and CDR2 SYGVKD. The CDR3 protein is CAISPKTGMRSGANVLTF. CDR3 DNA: TGTGCCATCAGCCCTAAAACAGGGATGCGCTCTGGGGCCAACGTCCTGACTTTC.

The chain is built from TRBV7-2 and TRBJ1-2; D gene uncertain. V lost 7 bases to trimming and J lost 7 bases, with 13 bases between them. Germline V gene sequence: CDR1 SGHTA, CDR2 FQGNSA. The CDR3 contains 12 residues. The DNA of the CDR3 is TGTGCCAGCATCCGGTCGGGGTTTGGCTACACCTTC. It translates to CASIRSGFGYTF.

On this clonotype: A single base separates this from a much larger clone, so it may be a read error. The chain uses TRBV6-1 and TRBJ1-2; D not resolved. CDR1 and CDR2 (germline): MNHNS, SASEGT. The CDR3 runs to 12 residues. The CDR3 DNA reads TGTGCCAGCCGTGAATTAGGGCATGGCTACACCTTC. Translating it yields CASRELGHGYTF.

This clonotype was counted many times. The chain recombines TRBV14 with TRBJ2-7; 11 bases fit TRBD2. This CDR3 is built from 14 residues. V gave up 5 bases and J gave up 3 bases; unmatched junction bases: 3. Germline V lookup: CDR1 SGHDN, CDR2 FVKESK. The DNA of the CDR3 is TGTGCCAGCAGCTCGGGACTAGCGGACTACGAGCAGTACTTC. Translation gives CASSSGLADYEQYF.

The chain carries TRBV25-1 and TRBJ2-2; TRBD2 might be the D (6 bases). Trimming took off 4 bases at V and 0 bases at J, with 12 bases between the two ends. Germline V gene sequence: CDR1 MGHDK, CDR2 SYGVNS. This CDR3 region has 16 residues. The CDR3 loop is CASSAIRGTNTGELFF. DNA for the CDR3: TGTGCCAGCAGTGCTATTCGCGGGACGAACACCGGGGAGCTGTTTTTT.

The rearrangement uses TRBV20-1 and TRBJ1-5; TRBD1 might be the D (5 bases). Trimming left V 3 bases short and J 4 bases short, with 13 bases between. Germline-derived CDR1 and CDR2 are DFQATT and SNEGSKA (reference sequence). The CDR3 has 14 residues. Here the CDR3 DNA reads TGCAGTGCTAGGGGGCGGGGCGGGAATCAGCCCCAGCATTTT. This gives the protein CSARGRGGNQPQHF.

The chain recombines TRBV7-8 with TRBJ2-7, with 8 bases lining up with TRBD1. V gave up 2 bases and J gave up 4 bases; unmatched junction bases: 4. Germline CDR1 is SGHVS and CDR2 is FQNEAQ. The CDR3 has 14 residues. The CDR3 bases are TGTGCCAGCAGCTTACAGGGGGCATTATACGAGCAGTACTTC. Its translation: CASSLQGALYEQYF.

CDR3 coding DNA: TGTGCCACCAGCAGAGATTCCGGGGGAGGGGGCGGGGGAAACACCATATATTTT. It yields the protein CATSRDSGGGGGGNTIYF. This rearrangement joins TRBV15 to TRBJ1-3; 7 nucleotides agree with TRBD1. The junction had 12 bases not matched to a gene; V was cut back by 0 bases and J by 4 bases. Looked up from germline, CDR1 is LNHNV and CDR2 is YYDKDF (reference sequence). The CDR3 is 18 amino acids.

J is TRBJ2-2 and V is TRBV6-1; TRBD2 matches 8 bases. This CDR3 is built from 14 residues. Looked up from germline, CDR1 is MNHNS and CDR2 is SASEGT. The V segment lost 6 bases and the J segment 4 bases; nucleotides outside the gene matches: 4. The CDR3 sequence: CASSPTSGTGELFF. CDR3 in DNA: TGTGCCAGCAGCCCAACTAGCGGCACCGGGGAGCTGTTTTTT.

The CDR3 DNA sequence: TGTGCCAGCAGTGAACCATTCGCGGGTTCTGGAAACACCATATATTTT. This translates into CASSEPFAGSGNTIYF. The V call is TRBV2, the J call TRBJ1-3; unclear D gene. The V gene's germline CDR1 is SNHLY and CDR2 FYNNEI. V lost 2 bases and J lost 1, with 12 bases in between. This CDR3 spans 16 amino acids. Full variable domain (remainder filled in from reference TRBV2 and TRBJ1-3): EPEVTQTPSHQVTQMGQEVILRCVPISNHLYFYWYRQILGQKVEFLVSFYNNEISEKSEIFDDQFSVERPDGSNFTLKIRSTKLEDSAMYFCASSEPFAGSGNTIYFGEGSWLTVV.

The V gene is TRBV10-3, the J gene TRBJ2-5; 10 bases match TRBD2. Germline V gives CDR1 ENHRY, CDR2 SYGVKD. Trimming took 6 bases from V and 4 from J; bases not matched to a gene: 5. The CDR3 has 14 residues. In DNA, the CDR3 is TGTGCCATCAGAGAGGTAGCGGGAGGAGAGACCCAGTACTTC. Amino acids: CAIREVAGGETQYF.

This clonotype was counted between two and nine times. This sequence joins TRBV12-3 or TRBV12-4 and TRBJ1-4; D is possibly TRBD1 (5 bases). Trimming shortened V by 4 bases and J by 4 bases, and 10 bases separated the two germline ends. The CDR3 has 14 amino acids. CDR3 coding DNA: TGTGCCAGCAGTTCAGGGACTGTTAATGAAAAACTGTTTTTT. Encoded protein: CASSSGTVNEKLFF.

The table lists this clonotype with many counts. The CDR3 reads CASRGRTVNTEAFF. The DNA for the CDR3 is TGTGCCAGCAGGGGCAGGACAGTGAACACTGAAGCTTTCTTT. The rearrangement uses TRBV2 and TRBJ1-1, with TRBD1 as a possible D gene (6 bases). Between the trimmed V and J ends, which lost 6 bases and 0 bases, there was a span of 11 bases. CDR1 and CDR2 from the germline V gene are SNHLY and FYNNEI. The CDR3 has 14 residues. Based on the CDR3 plus reference TRBV2 and TRBJ1-1, the full variable domain is EPEVTQTPSHQVTQMGQEVILRCVPISNHLYFYWYRQILGQKVEFLVSFYNNEISEKSEIFDDQFSVERPDGSNFTLKIRSTKLEDSAMYFCASRGRTVNTEAFFGQGTRLTVV.

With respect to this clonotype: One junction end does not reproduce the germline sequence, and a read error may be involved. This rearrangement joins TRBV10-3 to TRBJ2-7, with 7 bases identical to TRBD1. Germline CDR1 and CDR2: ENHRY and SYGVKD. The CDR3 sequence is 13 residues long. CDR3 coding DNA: TGTGCCAGCAGTTCGACAGGGTATAGCGAGCAGTACTTC. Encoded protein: CASSSTGYSEQYF.

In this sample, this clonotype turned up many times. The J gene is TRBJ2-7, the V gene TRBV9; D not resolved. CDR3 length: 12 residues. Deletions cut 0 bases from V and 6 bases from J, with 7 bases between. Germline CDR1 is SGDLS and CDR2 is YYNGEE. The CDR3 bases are TGTGCCAGCAGCGTAGGCCCCGGCGAGCAGTACTTC. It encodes CASSVGPGEQYF.

CDR3 DNA sequence: TGCAGTCCATCTTTGGTAGCGGGTTCTGGAGAGCAGTACTTC. Translation gives CSPSLVAGSGEQYF. The chain is built from TRBV20-1 and TRBJ2-7; 7 bases are a match to TRBD2. CDR1 and CDR2 from the germline V gene are DFQATT and SNEGSKA (reference sequence). Germline trimming cut 8 bases from V and 7 bases from J; bases unmatched to any gene: 17. The CDR3 contains 14 residues.

The CDR3 region has the DNA TGTGCCAGCAGCCGACGGGACAGGGGAAACACCATATATTTT. Residues: CASSRRDRGNTIYF. The rearrangement joins TRBV14 to TRBJ1-3; TRBD1 agrees at 8 bases. Germline CDR1 is SGHDN and CDR2 is FVKESK. The CDR3 length is 14 residues. V dropped 4 bases and J dropped 4; count of bases not matched to a gene: 3.

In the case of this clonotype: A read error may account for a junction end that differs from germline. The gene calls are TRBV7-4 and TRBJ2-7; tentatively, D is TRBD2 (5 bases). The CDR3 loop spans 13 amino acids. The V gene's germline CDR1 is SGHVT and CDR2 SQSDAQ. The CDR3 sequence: CASSFSPTGELYF. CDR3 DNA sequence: TGTGCCAGCAGCTTTTCCCCCACCGGGGAGCTGTACTTC.